Shown below are 6 T cell receptor beta chains from a single sample sequenced in a study of technical replicates of blood from a few donors. TCRdb keeps only in-frame clones here, not all; method: immunoSEQ multiplex PCR. The sample has about 78,000 clones, about 92% seen once. Sequenced: T cells isolated from PBMCs. All receptors derive from a human donor in good health.

The chain couples TRBV2 to TRBJ1-2; D may be TRBD1 (6 bases). Germline V gives CDR1 SNHLY, CDR2 FYNNEI. The CDR3 runs 16 residues. The ends were cut back, 6 bases at V and 4 bases at J, with 21 bases in the middle. CDR3 residues: CASSLTKQGIAYGYTF. The CDR3 DNA follows: TGTGCCAGCAGCCTCACTAAACAGGGAATCGCCTATGGCTACACCTTC.

J is TRBJ1-1 and V is TRBV4-1; no reliable D call. V was trimmed by 0 bases and J by 8 bases, leaving 7 bases between them. Germline CDR1 is MGHRA and CDR2 is YSYEKL. The CDR3 is 12 amino acids. The CDR3: CASSQELEEAFF. CDR3 DNA: TGCGCCAGCAGCCAAGAGCTTGAGGAAGCTTTCTTT.

This sequence joins TRBV30 and TRBJ2-1, with TRBD2 matching over 7 bases. The CDR3 totals 14 residues. Germline V gene sequence: CDR1 GTSNPN, CDR2 SVGIG (reference sequence). The V gene end was trimmed by 0 bases and the J gene end by 9 bases; junction bases not matched to a gene: 8. CDR3 nucleotides: TGTGCCTGGAGTGTTCTTTCCCCGGGAGGTGAGCAGTTCTTC. Its protein product is CAWSVLSPGGEQFF.

The V and J genes are TRBV21-1 and TRBJ1-5. TRBV21-1 is a recognized pseudogene. The CDR3 spans 14 residues. The CDR3 loop is CASSPSREVQPQHF. CDR3 in DNA: TGTGCCAGCAGCCCCTCCAGGGAGGTACAGCCCCAGCATTTT.

The J gene is TRBJ2-7, the V gene TRBV4-1; D remains unclear. This CDR3 contains 14 residues. The germline gives CDR1 MGHRA, CDR2 YSYEKL. V lost 7 bases and J lost 0, with 13 bases in between. The CDR3 protein is CASKVRRGSYEQYF. In DNA form, the CDR3 reads TGCGCCAGCAAGGTTCGGCGAGGCTCCTACGAGCAGTACTTC.

The rearrangement links TRBV29-1 to TRBJ2-1; D perhaps matches TRBD2 (7 bases). Germline V gene sequence: CDR1 SQVTM, CDR2 ANQGSEA. The CDR3 contains 13 residues. V was shortened by 4 bases and J by 8 bases, with 15 bases between the two germline ends. DNA for the CDR3: TGCAGCGTTGTGGGGGACGGGGGGCATGAGCAGTTCTTC. Amino acids: CSVVGDGGHEQFF.